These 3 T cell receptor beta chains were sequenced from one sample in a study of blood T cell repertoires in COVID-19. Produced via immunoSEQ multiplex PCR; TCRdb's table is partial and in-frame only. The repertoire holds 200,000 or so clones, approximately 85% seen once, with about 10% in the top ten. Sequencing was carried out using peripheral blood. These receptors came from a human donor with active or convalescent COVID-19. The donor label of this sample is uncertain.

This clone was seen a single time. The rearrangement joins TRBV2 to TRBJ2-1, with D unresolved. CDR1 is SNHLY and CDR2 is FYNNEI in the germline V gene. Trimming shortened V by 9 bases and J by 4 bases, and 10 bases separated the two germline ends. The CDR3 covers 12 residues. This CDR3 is CARTNSYNEQFF. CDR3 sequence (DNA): TGTGCCAGAACCAACAGTTACAATGAGCAGTTCTTC.

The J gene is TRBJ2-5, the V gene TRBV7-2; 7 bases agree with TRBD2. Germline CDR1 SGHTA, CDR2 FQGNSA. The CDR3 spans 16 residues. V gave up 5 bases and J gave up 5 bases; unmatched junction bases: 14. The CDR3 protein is CASSPLMGGGSETQYF. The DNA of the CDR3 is TGTGCCAGCAGCCCGTTGATGGGGGGGGGAAGCGAGACCCAGTACTTC.

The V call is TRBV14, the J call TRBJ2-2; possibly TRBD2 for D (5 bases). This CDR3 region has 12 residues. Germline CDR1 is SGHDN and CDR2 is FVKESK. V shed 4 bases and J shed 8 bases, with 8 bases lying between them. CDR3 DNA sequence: TGTGCCAGCAGCCTCCGAGGGGGGGAGCTGTTTTTT. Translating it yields CASSLRGGELFF.